This is a list of T cell receptor beta chains from one sample in a study of blood T cells in healthy people across ages. TCRdb re-called the 5' RACE reads with MiXCR, one entry per CDR3 protein. This table has about 970,000 distinct CDR3 sequences, 51% appearing once. Sequencing used blood. The receptors originated from a woman aged 55 to 70 in good health. CDR3s include the opening cysteine and the closing phenylalanine or tryptophan.

>TRBV15|TRBJ2-6|20
CATSRVRVSGSVTGANVLTF
>TRBV4-1|TRBJ2-5|15
CASSQGASRGETQYF
>TRBV25-1|TRBJ2-7|14
CASSETRRTYEQYF
>TRBV7-9|TRBJ1-6|14
CASSFDRRSSPLHF
>TRBV28|TRBJ2-5|14
CASSLLVLQETQYF
>TRBV7-2|TRBJ2-1|17
CASSLVAERYSYNEQFF
>TRBV5-1|TRBJ2-1|14
CASGYGGGNNEQFF
>TRBV6-2/TRBV6-3|TRBJ2-7|13
CASRQGGQREQYF
>TRBV12-3/TRBV12-4|TRBJ2-2|17
CASRSPETAKATGELFF
>TRBV14|TRBJ2-7|14
CASSLTTSGMGQYF
>TRBV30|TRBJ2-4|16
CAMESGRVKGAVEQYF
>TRBV3-1|TRBJ2-5|16
CASSQDVTGQQETQYF
>TRBV4-1|TRBJ2-7|15
CASSLWTSASYEQYF
>TRBV5-5|TRBJ1-2|14
CASSVADTLGTYTF
>TRBV7-9|TRBJ1-2|16
CASSLAGTGNRGGYTF
>TRBV7-2|TRBJ2-5|15
CAATPAGGPRETQYF
>TRBV3-1|TRBJ2-3|16
CASSHRRGPRTDTQYF
>TRBV20-1|TRBJ2-4|17
CSARVGRGTIAKNIQYF
>TRBV27|TRBJ2-5|15
CASSPGTGGWMPQYF
>TRBV12-3/TRBV12-4|TRBJ1-4|15
CASSFISATNEKLFF
>TRBV6-5|.|16
CASSYSTGERPYEQYF
>TRBV20-1|TRBJ1-6|17
CSAKHSEGGGWNSPLHF
>TRBV4-2|TRBJ2-2|15
CASSHHNGEAGELFF
>TRBV6-5|TRBJ2-1|15
CASSQVGQGFDEQFF
>TRBV12-3/TRBV12-4|TRBJ2-7|14
CASSKTRSYNEQYF
>TRBV28|TRBJ2-3|15
CASSLWGTGTDTQYF
>TRBV20-1|TRBJ2-1|9
CSANNEQFF
>TRBV12-3/TRBV12-4|TRBJ1-6|13
CASSGTVGSPLHF
>TRBV4-1|TRBJ2-3|17
CASSQEGGLLFTDTQYF
>TRBV4-1|TRBJ2-1|17
CASSQILAASSYNEQFF
>TRBV9|TRBJ2-5|16
CAGSLQTSIAQETQYF
>TRBV7-8|TRBJ2-7|12
CASSSSQYEQYF
>TRBV6-5|TRBJ2-2|17
CASSYLGLAGGTGELFF
>TRBV2|TRBJ2-4|14
CASGGTSGREEQYF
>TRBV6-2/TRBV6-3|TRBJ2-1|15
CASRTIPGQNNEQFF
>TRBV28|TRBJ1-5|15
CASSLQGGYNQPQHF
>TRBV4-1|TRBJ2-5|15
CASSQDPGGAETQYF
>TRBV7-9|TRBJ2-7|14
CASSSTSDPGNRYF
>TRBV7-9|TRBJ2-5|15
CASSYPLAAPETQYF
>TRBV7-8|TRBJ2-3|15
CASSLGPSSTDTQYF
>TRBV25-1|TRBJ2-1|15
CARSPGQFAYNEQFF
>TRBV7-9|TRBJ2-5|15
CASSPGQGARETQYF
>TRBV20-1|TRBJ2-4|16
CSVDRDGLVAKNIQYF
>TRBV12-3/TRBV12-4|TRBJ2-4|11
CASSSPGLQYF
>TRBV7-3|TRBJ2-1|13
CASSPRSFGEQFF
>TRBV5-1|TRBJ2-2|17
CASSSRLGPANTGELFF
>TRBV5-6|TRBJ2-1|18
CASSRLAGDSRVYNEQFF
>TRBV6-2/TRBV6-3|TRBJ2-7|14
CASSWEGMHYEQYF